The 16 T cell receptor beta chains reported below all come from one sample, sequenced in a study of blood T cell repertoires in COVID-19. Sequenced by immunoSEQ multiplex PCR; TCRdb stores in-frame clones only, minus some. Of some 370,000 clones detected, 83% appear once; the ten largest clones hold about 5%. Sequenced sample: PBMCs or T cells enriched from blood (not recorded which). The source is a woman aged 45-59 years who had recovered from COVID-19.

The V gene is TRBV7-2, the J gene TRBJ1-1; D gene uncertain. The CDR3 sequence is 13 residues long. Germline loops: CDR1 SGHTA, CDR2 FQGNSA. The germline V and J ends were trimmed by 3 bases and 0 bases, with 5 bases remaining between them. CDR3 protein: CASSFQLNTEAFF. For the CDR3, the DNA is TGTGCCAGCAGCTTTCAATTGAACACTGAAGCTTTCTTT.

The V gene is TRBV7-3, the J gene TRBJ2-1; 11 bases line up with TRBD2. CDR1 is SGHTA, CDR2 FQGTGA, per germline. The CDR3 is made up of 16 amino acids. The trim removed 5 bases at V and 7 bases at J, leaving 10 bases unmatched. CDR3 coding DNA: TGTGCCAGCAGCGAATTAGCGGGGGGGGCCGGAAATGAGCAGTTCTTC. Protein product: CASSELAGGAGNEQFF.

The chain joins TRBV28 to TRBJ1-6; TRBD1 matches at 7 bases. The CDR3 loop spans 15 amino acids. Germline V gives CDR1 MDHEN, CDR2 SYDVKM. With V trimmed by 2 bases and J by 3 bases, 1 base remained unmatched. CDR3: CASSLQGGYNSPLHF. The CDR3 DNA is TGTGCCAGCAGTTTACAGGGGGGCTATAATTCACCCCTCCACTTT. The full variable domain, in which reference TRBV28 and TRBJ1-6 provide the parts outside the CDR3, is DVKVTQSSRYLVKRTGEKVFLECVQDMDHENMFWYRQDPGLGLRLIYFSYDVKMKEKGDIPEGYSVSREKKERFSLILESASTNQTSMYLCASSLQGGYNSPLHFGNGTRLTVT.

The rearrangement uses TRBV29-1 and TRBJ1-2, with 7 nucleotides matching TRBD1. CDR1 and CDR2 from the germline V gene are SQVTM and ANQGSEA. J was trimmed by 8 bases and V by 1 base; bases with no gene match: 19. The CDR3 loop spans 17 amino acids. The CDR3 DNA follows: TGCAGCGTTGAAGGATTTGGACAGGCGGCGCTCTCAGAAGGCTACACCTTC. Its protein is CSVEGFGQAALSEGYTF.

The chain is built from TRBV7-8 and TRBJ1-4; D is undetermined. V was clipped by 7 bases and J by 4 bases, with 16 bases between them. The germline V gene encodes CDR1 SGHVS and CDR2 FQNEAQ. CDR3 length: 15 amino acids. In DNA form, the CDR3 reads TGTGCCAGCAACCCCGGGTCTCGGAGTAATGAAAAACTGTTTTTT. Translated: CASNPGSRSNEKLFF.

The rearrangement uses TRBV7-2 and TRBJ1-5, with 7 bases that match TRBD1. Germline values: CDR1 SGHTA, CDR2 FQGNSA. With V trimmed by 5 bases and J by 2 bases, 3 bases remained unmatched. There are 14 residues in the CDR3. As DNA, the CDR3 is TGTGCCAGCAGCCCAACAGGGGGCAATCAGCCCCAGCATTTT. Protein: CASSPTGGNQPQHF.

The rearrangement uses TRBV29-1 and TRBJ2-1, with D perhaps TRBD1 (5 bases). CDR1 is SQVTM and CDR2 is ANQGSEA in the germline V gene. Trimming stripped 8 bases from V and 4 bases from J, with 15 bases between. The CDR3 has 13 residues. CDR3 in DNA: TGCAGCCCCCTGGGGCTCGGGTACAATGAGCAGTTCTTC. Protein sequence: CSPLGLGYNEQFF.

The CDR3 protein is CASSSRILAGGLNEQFF. The CDR3 DNA reads as TGTGCCAGCAGCTCCCGAATACTAGCGGGGGGACTAAATGAGCAGTTCTTC. The chain carries TRBV11-3 and TRBJ2-1; 12 bases agree with TRBD2. Germline V gives CDR1 SGHNT, CDR2 YENEEA. V shed 4 bases, J shed 7 bases, and the junction held 11 bases outside the gene matches. This CDR3 region has 17 residues.

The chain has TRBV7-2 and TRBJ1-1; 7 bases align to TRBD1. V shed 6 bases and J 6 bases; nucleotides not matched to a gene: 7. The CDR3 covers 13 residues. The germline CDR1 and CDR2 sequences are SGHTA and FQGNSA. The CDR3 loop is CASSHTTGPEAFF. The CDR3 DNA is TGTGCCAGCAGTCACACGACAGGGCCTGAAGCTTTCTTT.

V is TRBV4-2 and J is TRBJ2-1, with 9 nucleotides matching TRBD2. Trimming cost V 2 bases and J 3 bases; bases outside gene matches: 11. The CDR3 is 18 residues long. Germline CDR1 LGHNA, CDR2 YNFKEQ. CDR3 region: CASSQWNSGSSGYNEQFF. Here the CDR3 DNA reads TGTGCCAGCAGCCAATGGAATAGCGGGAGTAGTGGCTACAATGAGCAGTTCTTC.

CDR3 in amino acids: CASSLRGGTNYGYTF. The CDR3 DNA sequence: TGTGCCAGCAGCTTGAGGGGGGGGACCAACTATGGCTACACCTTC. This chain uses TRBV5-4 with TRBJ1-2, with a tentative D call TRBD1 (6 bases). V shed 1 base and J shed 2 bases, with 12 bases lying between them. Per the germline V gene, CDR1 is SGHNT and CDR2 is YYREEE (reference sequence). The CDR3 has 15 amino acids.

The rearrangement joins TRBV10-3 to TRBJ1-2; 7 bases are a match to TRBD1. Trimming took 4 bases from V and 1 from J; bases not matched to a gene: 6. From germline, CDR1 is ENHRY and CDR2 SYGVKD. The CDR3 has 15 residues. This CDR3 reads CAISGDSSLNYGYTF. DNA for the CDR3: TGTGCCATCAGTGGGGACAGCTCCCTTAACTATGGCTACACCTTC.

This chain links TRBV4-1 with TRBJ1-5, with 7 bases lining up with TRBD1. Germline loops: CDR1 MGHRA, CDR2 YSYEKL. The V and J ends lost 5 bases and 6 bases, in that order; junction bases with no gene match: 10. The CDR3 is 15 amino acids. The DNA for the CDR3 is TGCGCCAGCAGCTTACAGGGGTTAGAGGGTCAGCCCCAGCATTTT. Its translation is CASSLQGLEGQPQHF.

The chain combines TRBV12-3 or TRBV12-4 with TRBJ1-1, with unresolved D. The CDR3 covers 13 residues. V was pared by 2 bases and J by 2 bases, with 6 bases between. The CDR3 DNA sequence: TGTGCCAGCAGTTTACAGGTAAACACTGAAGCTTTCTTT. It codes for CASSLQVNTEAFF.

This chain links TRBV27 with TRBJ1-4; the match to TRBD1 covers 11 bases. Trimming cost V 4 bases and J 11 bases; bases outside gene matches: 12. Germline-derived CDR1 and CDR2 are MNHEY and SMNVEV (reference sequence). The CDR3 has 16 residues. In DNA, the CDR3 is TGTGCCAGCAGTTCCTTAAGCGGACAGGGGGCAGGGAAACTGTTTTTT. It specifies CASSSLSGQGAGKLFF.

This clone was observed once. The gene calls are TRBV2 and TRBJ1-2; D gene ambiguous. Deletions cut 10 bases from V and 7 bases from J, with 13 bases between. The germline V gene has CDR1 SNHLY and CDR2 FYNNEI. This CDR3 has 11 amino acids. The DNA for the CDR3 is TGTGCCACCCTTTCTGTGTCTGGCTACACCTTC. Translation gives CATLSVSGYTF.